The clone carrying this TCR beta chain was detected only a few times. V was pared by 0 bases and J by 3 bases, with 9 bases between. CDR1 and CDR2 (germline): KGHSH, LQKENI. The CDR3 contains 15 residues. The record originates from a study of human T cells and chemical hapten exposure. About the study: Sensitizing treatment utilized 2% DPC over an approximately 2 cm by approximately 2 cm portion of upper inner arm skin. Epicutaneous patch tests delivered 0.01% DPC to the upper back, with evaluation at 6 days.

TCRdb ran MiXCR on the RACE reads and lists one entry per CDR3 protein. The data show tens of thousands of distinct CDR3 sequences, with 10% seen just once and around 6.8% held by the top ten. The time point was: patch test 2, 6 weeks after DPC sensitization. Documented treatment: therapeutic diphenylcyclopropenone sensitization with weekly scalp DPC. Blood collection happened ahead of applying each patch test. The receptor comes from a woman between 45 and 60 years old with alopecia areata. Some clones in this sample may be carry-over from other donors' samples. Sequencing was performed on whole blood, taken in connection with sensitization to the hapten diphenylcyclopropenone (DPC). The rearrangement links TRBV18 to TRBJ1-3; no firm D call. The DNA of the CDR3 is TGTGCCAGCTCACCACCCGGCGGGCGTGGAAACACCATATATTTT. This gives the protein CASSPPGGRGNTIYF.